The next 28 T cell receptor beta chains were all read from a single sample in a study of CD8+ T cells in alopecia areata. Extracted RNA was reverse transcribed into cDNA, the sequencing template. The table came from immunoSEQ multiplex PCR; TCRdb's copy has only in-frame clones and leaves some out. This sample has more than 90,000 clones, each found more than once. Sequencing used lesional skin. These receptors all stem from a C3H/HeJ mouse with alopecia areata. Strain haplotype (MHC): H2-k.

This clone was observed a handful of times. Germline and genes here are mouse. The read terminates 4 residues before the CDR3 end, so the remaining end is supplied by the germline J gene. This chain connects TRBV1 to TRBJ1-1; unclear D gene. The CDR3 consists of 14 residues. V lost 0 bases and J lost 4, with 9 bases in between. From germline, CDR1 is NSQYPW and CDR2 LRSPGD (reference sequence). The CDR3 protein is CTCSAEGWSTEVFF. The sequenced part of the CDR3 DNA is TGCACCTGCAGTGCAGAAGGGTGGAGCACA.

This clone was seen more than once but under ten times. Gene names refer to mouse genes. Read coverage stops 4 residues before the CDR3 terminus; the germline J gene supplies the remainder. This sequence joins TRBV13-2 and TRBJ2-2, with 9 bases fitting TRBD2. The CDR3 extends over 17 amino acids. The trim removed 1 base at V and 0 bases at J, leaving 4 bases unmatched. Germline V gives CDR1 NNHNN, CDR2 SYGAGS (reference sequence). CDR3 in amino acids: CASGDPDWGPNTGQLYF. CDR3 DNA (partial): TGTGCCAGCGGTGATCCGGACTGGGGTCCAAACACCGGG.

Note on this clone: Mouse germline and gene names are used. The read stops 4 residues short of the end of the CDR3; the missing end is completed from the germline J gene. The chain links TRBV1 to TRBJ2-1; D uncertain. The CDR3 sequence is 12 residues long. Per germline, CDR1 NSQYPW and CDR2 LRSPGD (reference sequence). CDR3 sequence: CTCSPGWAEQFF. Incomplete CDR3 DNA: TGCACCTGCAGTCCTGGTTGGGCT.

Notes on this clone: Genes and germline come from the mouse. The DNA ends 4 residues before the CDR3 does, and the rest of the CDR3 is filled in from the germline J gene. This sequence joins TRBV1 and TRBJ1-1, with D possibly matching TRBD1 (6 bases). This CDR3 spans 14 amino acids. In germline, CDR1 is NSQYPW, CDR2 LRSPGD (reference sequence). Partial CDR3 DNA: TGCACCTGCAGTGCACCCCGGGACACAACA. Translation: CTCSAPRDTT. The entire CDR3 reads CTCSAPRDTTEVFF.

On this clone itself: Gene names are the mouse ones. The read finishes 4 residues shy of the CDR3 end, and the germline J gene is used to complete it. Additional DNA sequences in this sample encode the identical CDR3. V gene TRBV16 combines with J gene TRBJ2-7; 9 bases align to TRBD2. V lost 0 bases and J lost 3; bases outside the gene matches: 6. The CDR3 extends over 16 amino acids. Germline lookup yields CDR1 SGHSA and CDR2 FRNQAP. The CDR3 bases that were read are TGTGCAAGCAGCTTAGAAGGATGGGACTGGGACTAT. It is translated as CASSLEGWDWDY. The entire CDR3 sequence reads CASSLEGWDWDYEQYF.

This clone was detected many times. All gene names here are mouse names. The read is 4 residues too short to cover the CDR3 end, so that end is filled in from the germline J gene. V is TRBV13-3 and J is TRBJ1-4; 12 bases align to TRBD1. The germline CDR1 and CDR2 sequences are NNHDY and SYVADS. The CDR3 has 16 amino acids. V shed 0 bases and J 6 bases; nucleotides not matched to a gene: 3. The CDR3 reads CASSDERDRGHERLFF. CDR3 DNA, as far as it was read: TGTGCCAGCAGTGATGAACGGGACAGGGGGCACGAA.

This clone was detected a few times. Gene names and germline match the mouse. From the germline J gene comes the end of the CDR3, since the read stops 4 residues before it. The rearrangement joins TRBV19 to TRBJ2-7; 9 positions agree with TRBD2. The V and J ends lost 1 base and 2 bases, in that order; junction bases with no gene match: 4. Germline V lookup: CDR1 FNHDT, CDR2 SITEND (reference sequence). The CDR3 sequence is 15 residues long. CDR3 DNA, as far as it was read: TGTGCCAGCAGTATAAGCTGGACTGGGGCCTAT. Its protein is CASSISWTGAY. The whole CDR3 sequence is CASSISWTGAYEQYF.

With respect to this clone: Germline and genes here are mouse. The sequenced part of the CDR3 DNA is TGTGCCAGCAGTGATTTGGGACAGGGTTACTCC. It is translated as CASSDLGQGYS. The whole CDR3 protein is CASSDLGQGYSDYTF. The chain is built from TRBV13-3 and TRBJ1-2; 9 nucleotides line up with TRBD1. From the germline J gene comes the end of the CDR3, since the read stops 4 residues before it. The germline V gene has CDR1 NNHDY and CDR2 SYVADS. The CDR3 runs 15 residues. V shed 1 base, J shed 3 bases, and the junction held 4 bases outside the gene matches.

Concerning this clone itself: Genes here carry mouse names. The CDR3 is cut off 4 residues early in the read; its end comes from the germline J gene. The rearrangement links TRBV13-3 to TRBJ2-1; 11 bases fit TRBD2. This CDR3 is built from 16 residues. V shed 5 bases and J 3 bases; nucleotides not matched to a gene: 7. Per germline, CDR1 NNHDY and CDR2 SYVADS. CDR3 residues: CASSWDWGSIYAEQFF. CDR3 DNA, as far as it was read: TGTGCCAGCAGCTGGGACTGGGGGAGTATCTATGCT.

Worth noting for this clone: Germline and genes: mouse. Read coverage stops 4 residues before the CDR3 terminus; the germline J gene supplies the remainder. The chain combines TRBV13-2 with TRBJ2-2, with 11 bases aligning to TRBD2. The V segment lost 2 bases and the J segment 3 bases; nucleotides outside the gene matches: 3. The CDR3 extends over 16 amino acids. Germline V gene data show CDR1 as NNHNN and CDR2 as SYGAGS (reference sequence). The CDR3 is CASGEPTGGDTGQLYF. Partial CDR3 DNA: TGTGCCAGCGGTGAACCGACTGGGGGGGACACCGGG.

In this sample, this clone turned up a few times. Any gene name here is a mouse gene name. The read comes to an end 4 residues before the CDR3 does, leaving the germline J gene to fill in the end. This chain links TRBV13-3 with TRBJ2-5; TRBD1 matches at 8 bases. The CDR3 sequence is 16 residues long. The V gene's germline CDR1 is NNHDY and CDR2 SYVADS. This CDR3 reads CASSDAPGQEGDTQYF. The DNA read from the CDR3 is TGTGCCAGCAGTGATGCACCGGGACAGGAGGGAGAC.

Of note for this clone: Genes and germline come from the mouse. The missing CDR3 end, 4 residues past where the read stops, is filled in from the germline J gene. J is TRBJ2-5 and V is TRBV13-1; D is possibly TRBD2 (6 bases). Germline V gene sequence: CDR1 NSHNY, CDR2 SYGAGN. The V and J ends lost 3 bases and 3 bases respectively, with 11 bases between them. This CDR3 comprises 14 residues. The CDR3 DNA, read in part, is TGTGCCAGCAGTGCTGGGGTGCGGCAAGAC. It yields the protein CASSAGVRQD. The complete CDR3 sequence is CASSAGVRQDTQYF.

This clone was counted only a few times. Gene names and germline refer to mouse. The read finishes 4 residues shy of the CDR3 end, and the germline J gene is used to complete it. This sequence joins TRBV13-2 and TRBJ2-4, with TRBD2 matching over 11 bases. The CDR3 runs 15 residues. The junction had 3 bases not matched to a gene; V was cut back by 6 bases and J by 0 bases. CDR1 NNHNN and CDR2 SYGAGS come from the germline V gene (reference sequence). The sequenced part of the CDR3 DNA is TGTGCCAGCGCACTGGGGGGGCTGAGTCAAAAC. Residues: CASALGGLSQN. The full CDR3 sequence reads CASALGGLSQNTLYF.

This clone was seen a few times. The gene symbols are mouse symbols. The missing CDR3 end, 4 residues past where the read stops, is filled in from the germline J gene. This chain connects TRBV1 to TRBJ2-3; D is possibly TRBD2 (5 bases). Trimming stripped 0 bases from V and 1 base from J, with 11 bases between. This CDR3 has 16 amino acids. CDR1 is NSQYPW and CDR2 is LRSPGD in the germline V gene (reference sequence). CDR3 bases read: TGCACCTGCAGTGCAGATCCCTGGGAGGGTGCAGAA. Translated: CTCSADPWEGAE. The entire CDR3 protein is CTCSADPWEGAETLYF.

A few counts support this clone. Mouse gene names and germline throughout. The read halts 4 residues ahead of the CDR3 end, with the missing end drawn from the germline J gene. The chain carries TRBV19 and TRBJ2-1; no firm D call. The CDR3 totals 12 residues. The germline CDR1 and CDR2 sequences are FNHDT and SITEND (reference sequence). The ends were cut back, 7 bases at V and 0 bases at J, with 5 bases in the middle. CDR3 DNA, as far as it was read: TGTGCCAGCTCTTATAACTATGCT. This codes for CASSYNYA. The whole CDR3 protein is CASSYNYAEQFF.

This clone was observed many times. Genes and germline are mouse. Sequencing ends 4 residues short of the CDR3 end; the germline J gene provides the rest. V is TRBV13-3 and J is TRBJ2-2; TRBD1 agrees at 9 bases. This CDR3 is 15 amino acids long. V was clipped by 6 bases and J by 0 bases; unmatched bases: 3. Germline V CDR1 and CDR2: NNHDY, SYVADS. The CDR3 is CASTDRGTNTGQLYF. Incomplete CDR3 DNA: TGTGCCAGCACCGACAGGGGGACAAACACCGGG.

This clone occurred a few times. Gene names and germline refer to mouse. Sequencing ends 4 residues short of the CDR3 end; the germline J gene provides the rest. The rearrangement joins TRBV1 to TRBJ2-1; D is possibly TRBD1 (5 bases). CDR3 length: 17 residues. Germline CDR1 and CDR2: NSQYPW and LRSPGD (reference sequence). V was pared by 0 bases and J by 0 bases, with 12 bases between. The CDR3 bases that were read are TGCACCTGCAGTGCAGATTGGACGGACAATAACTATGCT. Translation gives CTCSADWTDNNYA. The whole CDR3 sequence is CTCSADWTDNNYAEQFF.

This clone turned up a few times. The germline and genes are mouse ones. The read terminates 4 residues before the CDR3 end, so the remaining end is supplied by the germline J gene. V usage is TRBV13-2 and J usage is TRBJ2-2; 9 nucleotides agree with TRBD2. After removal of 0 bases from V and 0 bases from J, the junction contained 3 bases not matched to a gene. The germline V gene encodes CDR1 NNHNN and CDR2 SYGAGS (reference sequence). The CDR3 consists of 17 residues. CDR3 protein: CASGDALGGTNTGQLYF. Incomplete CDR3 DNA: TGTGCCAGCGGTGATGCTCTGGGGGGGACAAACACCGGG.

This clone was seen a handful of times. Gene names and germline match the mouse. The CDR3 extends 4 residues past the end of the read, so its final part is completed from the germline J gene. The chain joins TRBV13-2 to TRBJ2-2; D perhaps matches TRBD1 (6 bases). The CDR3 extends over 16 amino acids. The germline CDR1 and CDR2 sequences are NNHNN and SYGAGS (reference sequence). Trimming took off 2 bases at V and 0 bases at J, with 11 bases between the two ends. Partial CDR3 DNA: TGTGCCAGCGGTGACGGGACACCAGCAAACACCGGG. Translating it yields CASGDGTPANTG. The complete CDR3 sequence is CASGDGTPANTGQLYF.

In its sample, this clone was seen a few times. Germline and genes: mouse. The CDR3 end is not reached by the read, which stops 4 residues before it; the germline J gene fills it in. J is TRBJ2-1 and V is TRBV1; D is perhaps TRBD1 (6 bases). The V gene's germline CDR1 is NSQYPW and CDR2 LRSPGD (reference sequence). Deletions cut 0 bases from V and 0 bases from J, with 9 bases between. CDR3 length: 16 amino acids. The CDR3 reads CTCSADPGVNYAEQFF. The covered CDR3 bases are TGCACCTGCAGTGCAGACCCAGGGGTTAACTATGCT.

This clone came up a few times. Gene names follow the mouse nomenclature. The CDR3 sequence is CTCSADWGGAGQDTQYF. The covered CDR3 bases are TGCACCTGCAGTGCCGACTGGGGGGGCGCTGGCCAAGAC. This rearrangement joins TRBV1 to TRBJ2-5, with 12 positions matching TRBD2. The read terminates 4 residues ahead of where the CDR3 ends, so the germline J gene completes it. The CDR3 runs 17 residues. Germline V gives CDR1 NSQYPW, CDR2 LRSPGD (reference sequence). Trimming at V came to 3 bases and at J to 2 bases, leaving 6 bases not matched to a gene.

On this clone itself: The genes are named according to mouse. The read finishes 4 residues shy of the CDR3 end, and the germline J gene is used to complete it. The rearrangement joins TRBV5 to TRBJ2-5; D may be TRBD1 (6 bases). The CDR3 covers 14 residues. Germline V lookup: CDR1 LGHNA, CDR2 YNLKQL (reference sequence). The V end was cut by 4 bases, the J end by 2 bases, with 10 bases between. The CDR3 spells CASSPRTVQDTQYF. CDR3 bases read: TGTGCCAGCAGCCCCAGGACAGTCCAAGAC.

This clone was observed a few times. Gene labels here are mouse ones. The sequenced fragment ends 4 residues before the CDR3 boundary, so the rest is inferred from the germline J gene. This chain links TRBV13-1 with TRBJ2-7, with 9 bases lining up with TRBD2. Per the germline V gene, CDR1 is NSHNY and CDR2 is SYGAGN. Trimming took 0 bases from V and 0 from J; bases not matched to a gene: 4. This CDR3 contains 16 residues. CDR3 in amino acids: CASSDAMGGLSYEQYF. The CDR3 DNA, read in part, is TGTGCCAGCAGTGATGCCATGGGGGGGCTCTCCTAT.

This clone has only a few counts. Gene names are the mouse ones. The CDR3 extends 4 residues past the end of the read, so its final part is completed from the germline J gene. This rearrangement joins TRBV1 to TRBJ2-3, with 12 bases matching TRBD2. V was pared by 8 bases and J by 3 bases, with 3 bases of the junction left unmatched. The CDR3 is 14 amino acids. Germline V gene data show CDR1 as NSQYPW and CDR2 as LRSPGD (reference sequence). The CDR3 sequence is CTCAGTGGAETLYF. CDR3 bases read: TGCACCTGCGCCGGGACTGGGGGGGCAGAA.

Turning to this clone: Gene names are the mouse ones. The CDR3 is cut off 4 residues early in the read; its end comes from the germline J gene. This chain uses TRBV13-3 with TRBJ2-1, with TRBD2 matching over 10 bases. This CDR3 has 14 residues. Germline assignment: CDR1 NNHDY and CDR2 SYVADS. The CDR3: CASSDATGGAEQFF. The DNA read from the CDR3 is TGTGCCAGCAGTGATGCGACTGGGGGGGCT.

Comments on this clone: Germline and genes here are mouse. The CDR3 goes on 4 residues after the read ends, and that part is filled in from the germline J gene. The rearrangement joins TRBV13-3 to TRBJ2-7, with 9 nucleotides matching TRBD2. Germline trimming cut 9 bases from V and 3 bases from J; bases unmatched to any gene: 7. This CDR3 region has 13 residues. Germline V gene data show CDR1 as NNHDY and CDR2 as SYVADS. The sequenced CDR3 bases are TGTGCCACCTCCGGGACTGGGTTCTAT. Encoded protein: CATSGTGFY. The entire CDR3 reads CATSGTGFYEQYF.

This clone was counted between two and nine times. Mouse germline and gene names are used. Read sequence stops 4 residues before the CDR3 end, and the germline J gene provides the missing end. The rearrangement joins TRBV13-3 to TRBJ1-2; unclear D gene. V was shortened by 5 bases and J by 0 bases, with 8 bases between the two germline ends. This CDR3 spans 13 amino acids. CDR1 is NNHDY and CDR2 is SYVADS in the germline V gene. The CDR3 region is CASRYNPNSDYTF. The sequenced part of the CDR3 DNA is TGTGCCAGCAGGTACAATCCAAACTCC.

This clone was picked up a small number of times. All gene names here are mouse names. CDR3: CASSLWGQSAETLYF. CDR3 bases read: TGTGCTAGCAGTTTATGGGGACAGAGTGCAGAA. This chain links TRBV29 with TRBJ2-3, with 7 bases aligning to TRBD1. The DNA ends 4 residues before the CDR3 does, and the rest of the CDR3 is filled in from the germline J gene. This CDR3 has 15 residues. With V trimmed by 1 base and J by 0 bases, 1 base remained unmatched. CDR1 is MSHET and CDR2 is SYDVDS in the germline V gene.